Below, one T cell receptor (beta chain) is given with its context. The germline V and J ends were trimmed by 9 bases and 7 bases, with 20 bases remaining between them. The CDR3 extends over 15 amino acids. The germline V gene has CDR1 SGDLS and CDR2 YYNGEE. Profiling relied on immunoSEQ multiplex PCR, and the TCRdb table lists in-frame clones only, not all of them. The data contain about 350,000 clones, 88% of them seen just once; the ten biggest clones take up 1%. This sample was taken from a study of blood T cell repertoires in COVID-19. The chain uses TRBV9 and TRBJ1-6; no firm D call. Sequencing used PBMCs or T cells enriched from blood (not recorded which). The clonotype originates from a woman aged 25 to 45 who had been exposed to COVID-19. The CDR3 here is CAIPLSHWSNSPLHF. DNA for the CDR3: TGTGCCATCCCCCTCTCACATTGGTCGAATTCACCCCTCCACTTT. The whole variable domain, remainder taken from reference TRBV9 and TRBJ1-6, is DSGVTQTPKHLITATGQRVTLRCSPRSGDLSVYWYQQSLDQGLQFLIQYYNGEERAKGNILERFSAQQFPDLHSELNLSSLELGDSALYFCAIPLSHWSNSPLHFGNGTRLTVT.